The sequence of this T cell receptor beta chain was determined in a study of shared clonotypes between healthy human individuals. Study-wide context: Donors consisted of a couple of women and a few men between 18 and 49. Each donor contributed plates that comprised three CD4 naive, three CD4 memory, two CD8 naive and one CD8 memory.

Several immunoSEQ 96-well plates shared each subset's DNA, each plate a replicate. Clones were sequenced by immunoSEQ multiplex PCR, and TCRdb holds only the in-frame ones, with some missing. The sample has fewer than 800,000 clones; 92% are singletons. The naive CD8 population came from CD45RO-negative cells selected for CCR7, without terminally differentiated effector memory CD45RA+ cells. Each sample came from a Caucasian adult donor living in Nashville, Tennessee. The CDR3 has 14 amino acids. V shed 3 bases, J shed 7 bases, and the junction held 9 bases outside the gene matches. Per germline, CDR1 MNHEY and CDR2 SMNVEV (reference sequence).

The chain has TRBV27 and TRBJ2-7, with 7 bases matching TRBD2. The sample was naive CD8+ T cells sorted from blood. This TCR was sampled from a man aged 25-45 years in good health. CDR3 sequence: CASSFGGSSGEQYF. The CDR3 coding sequence is TGTGCCAGCAGTTTCGGCGGGAGCTCGGGGGAGCAGTACTTC.